This TCR beta chain was sequenced in a study of T cells after yellow fever vaccination. CDR3 length: 10 residues. The V gene lost 11 bases and the J gene lost 6 bases, with 8 bases spanning the gap. From the 5' RACE reads, TCRdb called clonotypes with MiXCR, one entry per CDR3 protein. The profile shows approximately 160,000 distinct CDR3 sequences, around 9% of them singletons. Points on this clonotype: Its antigen remains unknown.

Whole-study results and caveats: At 95% to 98% for CD4 and roughly 87% for CD8, most primary-vaccination clones showed up again after the booster.

Source: CD8+ T cells sorted from PBMCs, taken 45 days after the yellow fever booster vaccination. The TCR comes from a man aged 18 to 30 who received the YFV17D yellow fever vaccine. The V call is TRBV12-3 or TRBV12-4, the J call TRBJ2-1; D unclear. The CDR3 is CAPPGNEQFF. CDR3 coding DNA: TGTGCCCCACCGGGCAATGAGCAGTTCTTC.